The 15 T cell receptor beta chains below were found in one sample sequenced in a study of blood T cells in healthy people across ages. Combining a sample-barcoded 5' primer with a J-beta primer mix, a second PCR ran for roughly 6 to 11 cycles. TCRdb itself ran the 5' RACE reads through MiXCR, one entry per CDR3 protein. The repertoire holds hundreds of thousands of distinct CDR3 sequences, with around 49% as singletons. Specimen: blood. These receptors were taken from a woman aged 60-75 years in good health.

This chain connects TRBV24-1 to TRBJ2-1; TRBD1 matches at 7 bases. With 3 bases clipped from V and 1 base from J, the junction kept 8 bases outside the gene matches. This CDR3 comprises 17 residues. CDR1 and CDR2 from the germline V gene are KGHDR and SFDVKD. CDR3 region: CATSDDRARASYNEQFF. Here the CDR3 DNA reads TGTGCCACCAGTGATGACAGGGCCAGGGCGTCCTACAATGAGCAGTTCTTC.

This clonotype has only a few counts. The CDR3, as DNA: TGTGCCAGCAGCGTAGTGCAGGGCTTCGCATCCTACAATGAGCAGTTCTTC. Its protein is CASSVVQGFASYNEQFF. The chain combines TRBV9 with TRBJ2-1, with D tentatively TRBD1 (5 bases). Between the trimmed V and J ends, which lost 0 bases and 1 base, there was a span of 14 bases. The CDR3 runs 17 residues. Germline V gene sequence: CDR1 SGDLS, CDR2 YYNGEE.

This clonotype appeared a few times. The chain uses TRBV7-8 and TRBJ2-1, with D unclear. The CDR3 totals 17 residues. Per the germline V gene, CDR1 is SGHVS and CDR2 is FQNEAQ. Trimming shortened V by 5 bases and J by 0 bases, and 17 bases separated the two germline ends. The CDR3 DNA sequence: TGTGCCAGCAGCCGCTCTCAGACTGAAAGCTCCTACAATGAGCAGTTCTTC. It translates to CASSRSQTESSYNEQFF. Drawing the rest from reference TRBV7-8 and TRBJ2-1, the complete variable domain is GAGVSQSPRYKVAKRGQDVALRCDPISGHVSLFWYQQALGQGPEFLTYFQNEAQLDKSGLPSDRFFAERPEGSVSTLKIQRTQQEDSAVYLCASSRSQTESSYNEQFFGPGTRLTVL.

In nucleotides, the CDR3 is TGTGCCAGCAGTTTATCCTTTAGCGGGAGCCGGCGAGAGACCCAGTACTTC. This encodes CASSLSFSGSRRETQYF. The chain is built from TRBV27 and TRBJ2-5; 9 bases line up with TRBD2. CDR3 length: 17 amino acids. Trimming cost V 0 bases and J 4 bases; bases outside gene matches: 9. Germline V CDR1 and CDR2: MNHEY, SMNVEV (reference sequence).

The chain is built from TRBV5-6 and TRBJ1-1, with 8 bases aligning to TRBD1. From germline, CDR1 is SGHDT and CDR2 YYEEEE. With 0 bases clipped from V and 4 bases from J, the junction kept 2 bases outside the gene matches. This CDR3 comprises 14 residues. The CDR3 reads CASSLGRGPTEAFF. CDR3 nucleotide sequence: TGTGCCAGCAGCTTGGGCAGGGGGCCCACTGAAGCTTTCTTT.

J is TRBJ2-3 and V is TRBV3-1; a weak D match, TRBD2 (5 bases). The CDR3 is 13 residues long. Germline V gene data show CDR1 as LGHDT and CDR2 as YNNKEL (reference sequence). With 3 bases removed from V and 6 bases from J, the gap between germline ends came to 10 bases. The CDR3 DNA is TGTGCCAGCAGCCAGTTAAGAGGGGATACGCAGTATTTT. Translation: CASSQLRGDTQYF.

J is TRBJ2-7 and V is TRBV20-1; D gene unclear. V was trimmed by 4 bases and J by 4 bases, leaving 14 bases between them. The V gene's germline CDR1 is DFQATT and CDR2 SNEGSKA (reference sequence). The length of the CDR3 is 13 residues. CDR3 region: CSAMYPTGYEQYF. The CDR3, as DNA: TGCAGTGCTATGTATCCGACCGGTTACGAGCAGTACTTC.

The CDR3 region has the DNA TGTGCCAGCAGTTTGGTAGCGGGAGAACCAGATACGCAGTATTTT. Its translation is CASSLVAGEPDTQYF. The chain has TRBV12-3 or TRBV12-4 and TRBJ2-3, with TRBD2 matching 9 bases. The CDR3 has 15 amino acids. J was trimmed by 4 bases and V by 3 bases; bases with no gene match: 5.

CDR3 nucleotide sequence: TGTGCCAGCAGTGACTCCGGGACAGATAACTATGGCTACACCTTC. Amino acids: CASSDSGTDNYGYTF. The chain uses TRBV2 and TRBJ1-2; 7 positions agree with TRBD1. Germline V gene lookup returns CDR1 SNHLY and CDR2 FYNNEI. After removal of 3 bases from V and 1 base from J, the junction contained 5 bases not matched to a gene. The CDR3 totals 15 residues. Based on the CDR3 plus reference TRBV2 and TRBJ1-2, the full variable domain is EPEVTQTPSHQVTQMGQEVILRCVPISNHLYFYWYRQILGQKVEFLVSFYNNEISEKSEIFDDQFSVERPDGSNFTLKIRSTKLEDSAMYFCASSDSGTDNYGYTFGSGTRLTVV.

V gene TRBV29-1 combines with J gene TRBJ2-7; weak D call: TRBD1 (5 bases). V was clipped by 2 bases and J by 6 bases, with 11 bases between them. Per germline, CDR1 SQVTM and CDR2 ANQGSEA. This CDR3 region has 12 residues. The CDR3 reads CSVETGAGEQYF. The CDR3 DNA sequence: TGCAGCGTTGAAACAGGAGCAGGCGAGCAGTACTTC.

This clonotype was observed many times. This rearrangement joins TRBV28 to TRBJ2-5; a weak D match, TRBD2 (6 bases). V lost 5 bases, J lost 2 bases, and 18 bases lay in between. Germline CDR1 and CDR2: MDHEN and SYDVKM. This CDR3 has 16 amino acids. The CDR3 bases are TGTGCCAGCAGTCCACTCGAAAGTAGCGGACAAGAGACCCAGTACTTC. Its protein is CASSPLESSGQETQYF.

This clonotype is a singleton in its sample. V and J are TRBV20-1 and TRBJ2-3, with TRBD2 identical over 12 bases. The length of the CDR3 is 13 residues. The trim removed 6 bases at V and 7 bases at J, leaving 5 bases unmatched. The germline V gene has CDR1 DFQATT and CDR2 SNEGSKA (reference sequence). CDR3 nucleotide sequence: TGCAGTGCACCTAGCGGGAGGGGGAATACGCAGTATTTT. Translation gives CSAPSGRGNTQYF.

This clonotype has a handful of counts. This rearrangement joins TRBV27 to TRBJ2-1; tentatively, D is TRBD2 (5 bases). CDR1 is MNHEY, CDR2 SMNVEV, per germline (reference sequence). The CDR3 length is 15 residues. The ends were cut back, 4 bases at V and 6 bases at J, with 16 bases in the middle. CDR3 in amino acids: CASSYWGDRGNEQFF. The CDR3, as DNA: TGTGCCAGCAGTTACTGGGGAGATCGGGGCAATGAGCAGTTCTTC.

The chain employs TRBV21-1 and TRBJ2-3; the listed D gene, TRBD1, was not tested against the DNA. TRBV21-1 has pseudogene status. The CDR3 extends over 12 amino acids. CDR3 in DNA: TGTGCCAGGACAGGGGAGGGAGATACGCAGTATTTT. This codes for CARTGEGDTQYF.

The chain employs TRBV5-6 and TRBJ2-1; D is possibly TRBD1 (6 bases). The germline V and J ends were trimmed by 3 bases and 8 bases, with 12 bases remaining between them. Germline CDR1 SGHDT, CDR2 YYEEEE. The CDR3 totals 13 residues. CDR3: CASSWEQGDEQFF. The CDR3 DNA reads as TGTGCCAGCAGCTGGGAACAGGGCGATGAGCAGTTCTTC.